This T cell receptor beta chain was recorded in a study of tumor-infiltrating lymphocytes in localized non-small cell lung cancer. On the study more broadly: From each patient, both tumor and uninvolved lung, non-adjacent to tumor, were sampled.

Assay used: immunoSEQ multiplex PCR; TCRdb lists only in-frame clones, some missing. Found here are more than 10,000 clones, approximately 85% of them singletons; the top ten hold approximately 3.5%. Germline trimming cut 5 bases from V and 5 bases from J; bases unmatched to any gene: 10. This CDR3 contains 15 residues. The V gene's germline CDR1 is MNHEY and CDR2 SMNVEV (reference sequence). The TCR originated in a human donor with non-small cell lung cancer. The source material was uninvolved lung tissue not adjacent to the tumor. The chain recombines TRBV27 with TRBJ1-2; 8 bases are a match to TRBD1. The CDR3 DNA sequence: TGTGCCAGCAGTCCCCGGGACAGGCCCCTTTATGGCTACACCTTC. This encodes CASSPRDRPLYGYTF.